This entry lists 22 T cell receptor beta chains sequenced from one sample in a study of vaccination and CD4 T cells after COVID-19 (dated by TCRdb to between 2021 and 2023). The library came from PCR. TCRdb lists the instrument as Illumina iSeq 100. At the Johns Hopkins FTIC core, DNA from the cultured CD4+ T cells underwent TCR sequencing with the Oncomine TCR Beta short-read assay. Starting from the raw public reads, TCRdb applied fastp trimming at Q25, assembled clones with MiXCR and retained in-frame beta chains. Every distinct CDR3 protein forms one entry, paired with its most common genes and DNA. The sample profile shows fewer than 11,000 distinct CDR3 sequences; about 31% of them were found once. Together, the top ten hold 7.5% to 10% of the sample. What these receptors recognize is not known. The meaning of the sample's treatment or condition label: roughly ten-day PBMC culture with coronavirus spike peptide pools or control peptides (ViraFEST assay).

Here the sequenced sample was CD4+ T cells from blood, cultured in vitro, taken after SARS-CoV-2 vaccination. These receptors originate from a human donor who had recovered from COVID-19.

This clonotype is medium-sized within its sample. A read error may produce the germline difference seen at one junction end. The chain employs TRBV7-2 and TRBJ2-7; D gene uncertain. The CDR3 loop spans 12 amino acids. From germline, CDR1 is SGHTA and CDR2 FQGNSA. The CDR3 DNA reads as TGTGCCAGCAGCTTATATGGGCAGAGCCAAGACTTC. This translates into CASSLYGQSQDF.

The chain joins TRBV19 to TRBJ2-3, with a weak D call TRBD2 (5 bases). Between the trimmed V and J ends, which lost 8 bases and 8 bases, there was a span of 23 bases. The germline V gene encodes CDR1 LNHDA and CDR2 SQIVND (reference sequence). This CDR3 region has 15 residues. The DNA for the CDR3 is TGTGCCAGTTCCAATACTAGAGTCGTAACACTTACGCAGTATTTT. The encoded protein is CASSNTRVVTLTQYF.

This clonotype has a handful of counts. The V call is TRBV7-6, the J call TRBJ1-1; possibly TRBD1 for D (6 bases). The V end lost 4 bases, the J end lost 2 bases, and 14 bases lay between the germline ends. This CDR3 has 15 amino acids. Germline lookup yields CDR1 SGHVS and CDR2 FNYEAQ. The CDR3 DNA is TGTGCCAGCAGCTCCGGGAGGGGGGCCAACACTGAAGCTTTCTTT. It is translated as CASSSGRGANTEAFF.

A few counts support this clonotype. This chain connects TRBV19 to TRBJ2-7; TRBD2 matches at 8 bases. CDR1 LNHDA and CDR2 SQIVND come from the germline V gene (reference sequence). This CDR3 has 16 residues. The V gene end was trimmed by 5 bases and the J gene end by 1 base; junction bases not matched to a gene: 10. CDR3 coding DNA: TGTGCCAGTAGTTTCCGTAGCGGGATAGGGTCCTACGAGCAGTACTTC. This codes for CASSFRSGIGSYEQYF. The full variable domain, in which reference TRBV19 and TRBJ2-7 provide the parts outside the CDR3, is DGGITQSPKYLFRKEGQNVTLSCEQNLNHDAMYWYRQDPGQGLRLIYYSQIVNDFQKGDIAEGYSVSREKKESFPLTVTSAQKNPTAFYLCASSFRSGIGSYEQYFGPGTRLTVT.

This clonotype is large (0.1 to 1%) in the sample. An end of the junction differs from the germline gene, which may be a read error. The rearrangement uses TRBV7-3 and TRBJ1-2; TRBD1 matches 9 bases. This CDR3 is built from 14 residues. From germline, CDR1 is SGHTA and CDR2 FQGTGA. The CDR3 loop reads CASSVTQGAGGYTF. The CDR3 DNA sequence: TGTGCCAGCAGCGTAACACAGGGGGCTGGTGGCTACACCTTC. Drawing the rest from reference TRBV7-3 and TRBJ1-2, the complete variable domain is GAGVSQTPSNKVTEKGKYVELRCDPISGHTALYWYRQSLGQGPEFLIYFQGTGAADDSGLPNDRFFAVRPEGSVSTLKIQRTERGDSAVYLCASSVTQGAGGYTFGSGTRLTVV.

This clonotype was seen a few times. The chain combines TRBV6-1 with TRBJ2-7; either TRBD1 or TRBD2 may supply D (5 bases each). The CDR3 covers 13 residues. Trimming took off 5 bases at V and 3 bases at J, with 11 bases between the two ends. Germline CDR1 and CDR2: MNHNS and SASEGT. DNA of the CDR3: TGTGCCAGCAGTCACCGGGACGGCTACGAGCAGTACTTC. Translation: CASSHRDGYEQYF.

The rearrangement uses TRBV20-1 and TRBJ2-7, with 8 bases fitting TRBD2. CDR1 DFQATT and CDR2 SNEGSKA come from the germline V gene (reference sequence). The CDR3 totals 15 residues. The ends lost 3 bases at V and 3 bases at J; junction bases unmatched: 10. Written as DNA, the CDR3 is TGCAGTGCTAGTATTGGGGCGGGAGGATACTACGAGCAGTACTTC. Translating gives CSASIGAGGYYEQYF.

The V and J genes are TRBV20-1 and TRBJ2-5; D uncertain. The germline V gene has CDR1 DFQATT and CDR2 SNEGSKA (reference sequence). V lost 3 bases and J 1 base, leaving 9 bases between the germline ends. The CDR3 is 13 residues long. The CDR3 region is CSASSELQETQYF. CDR3 in DNA: TGCAGTGCTAGTTCAGAACTCCAAGAGACCCAGTACTTC.

CDR3 sequence reads: CSARADRDRESGYTF. CDR3 DNA: TGCAGTGCTAGAGCGGACAGGGACAGGGAATCTGGCTACACCTTC. The rearrangement links TRBV20-1 to TRBJ1-2, with TRBD1 matching over 9 bases. The CDR3 covers 15 residues. In germline, CDR1 is DFQATT, CDR2 SNEGSKA (reference sequence). V shed 1 base and J 7 bases; nucleotides not matched to a gene: 10.

This chain connects TRBV7-2 to TRBJ2-1; 12 bases match TRBD2. The CDR3 runs 17 residues. V shed 6 bases and J 7 bases; nucleotides not matched to a gene: 13. Germline V gene lookup returns CDR1 SGHTA and CDR2 FQGNSA. The CDR3 reads CASSGLAGPLRVNEQFF. The CDR3, as DNA: TGTGCCAGCAGTGGACTAGCGGGACCACTTAGAGTGAATGAGCAGTTCTTC.

This clonotype was counted only a few times. The rearrangement uses TRBV11-3 and TRBJ2-1; 7 bases agree with TRBD1. With V trimmed by 1 base and J by 7 bases, 7 bases remained unmatched. Germline-derived CDR1 and CDR2 are SGHNT and YENEEA. This CDR3 comprises 15 residues. CDR3 in amino acids: CASSLGDSTLNEQFF. DNA of the CDR3: TGTGCCAGCAGCTTAGGGGACAGTACTCTAAATGAGCAGTTCTTC.

This clonotype came up a few times. CDR3 sequence: CASSITWTGRERPLHF. The CDR3 DNA reads TGTGCCAGCAGCATCACATGGACGGGACGGGAAAGGCCCCTCCACTTT. V usage is TRBV27 and J usage is TRBJ1-6; TRBD1 is a possible D gene (5 bases). The CDR3 has 16 residues. The V gene lost 6 bases and the J gene lost 13 bases, with 25 bases spanning the gap. CDR1 and CDR2 (germline): MNHEY, SMNVEV (reference sequence).

This chain joins TRBV5-1 and TRBJ1-6; D gene unclear. Trimming cost V 0 bases and J 10 bases, with 17 bases left between them. Germline assignment: CDR1 SGHRS and CDR2 YFSETQ. This CDR3 spans 16 amino acids. The CDR3 protein is CASSLEGATTGSPLHF. CDR3 nucleotide sequence: TGCGCCAGCAGCTTGGAAGGTGCGACAACGGGGTCACCCCTCCACTTT.

The sample holds a few counts of this clonotype. The chain links TRBV28 to TRBJ2-7; maybe TRBD1 (6 bases). Germline CDR1 and CDR2: MDHEN and SYDVKM. The CDR3 length is 15 residues. The germline V and J ends were trimmed by 3 bases and 3 bases, with 15 bases remaining between them. The CDR3 loop reads CASSLPQGTGYEQYF. The DNA of the CDR3 is TGTGCCAGCAGTTTGCCACAGGGTACGGGCTACGAGCAGTACTTC.

CDR3 sequence reads: CASSRGTEETQYF. DNA of the CDR3: TGTGCCAGCAGCCGCGGGACGGAAGAGACCCAGTACTTC. This chain uses TRBV5-6 with TRBJ2-5; weak D call: TRBD2 (6 bases). The V and J ends lost 4 bases and 3 bases respectively, with 10 bases between them. The length of the CDR3 is 13 residues. The germline V gene encodes CDR1 SGHDT and CDR2 YYEEEE.

This clonotype was picked up a small number of times. The V call is TRBV6-1, the J call TRBJ2-4; 9 bases map to TRBD1. Germline V lookup: CDR1 MNHNS, CDR2 SASEGT. The V and J ends lost 5 bases and 11 bases, in that order; junction bases with no gene match: 16. The CDR3 sequence is 16 residues long. DNA for the CDR3: TGTGCCAGCAGTAAGCCTGGGACAGGGATTGGGAGGGTTCAGTACTTC. Translating it yields CASSKPGTGIGRVQYF.

By share, this clonotype ranks as medium-sized. This rearrangement joins TRBV29-1 to TRBJ1-2; weak D call: TRBD1 (5 bases). This CDR3 comprises 15 residues. Germline-derived CDR1 and CDR2 are SQVTM and ANQGSEA. Trimming shortened V by 5 bases and J by 5 bases, and 21 bases separated the two germline ends. This CDR3 reads CSVLNPGTPLYGYTF. The CDR3 nucleotides are TGCAGCGTTCTCAACCCCGGGACTCCCCTTTATGGCTACACCTTC.

This clonotype is classed as large. The chain carries TRBV19 and TRBJ2-1; a weak D match, TRBD2 (6 bases). The germline V and J ends were trimmed by 4 bases and 5 bases, with 21 bases remaining between them. This CDR3 region has 17 residues. CDR1 is LNHDA, CDR2 SQIVND, per germline (reference sequence). CDR3 loop: CASSTPLGEADDNEQFF. The CDR3 coding sequence is TGTGCCAGTAGTACCCCTTTGGGGGAGGCCGACGACAATGAGCAGTTCTTC.

This clonotype occurred a few times. The rearrangement links TRBV27 to TRBJ1-2, with D possibly matching TRBD1 (6 bases). Germline values: CDR1 MNHEY, CDR2 SMNVEV (reference sequence). The V gene lost 6 bases and the J gene lost 5 bases, with 25 bases spanning the gap. This CDR3 has 17 residues. The CDR3 sequence: CASSDPPRTGSQYGYTF. The CDR3 DNA follows: TGTGCCAGCAGCGACCCTCCTCGCACAGGGTCCCAATATGGCTACACCTTC.

The CDR3 DNA follows: TGTGCCAGCAGCTTACAGAGTCTTAACTATGGCTACACCTTC. Amino acid sequence: CASSLQSLNYGYTF. This sequence joins TRBV7-2 and TRBJ1-2; D unresolved. Trimming removed 2 bases from V and 1 base from J, with 8 bases in between. CDR1 and CDR2 from the germline V gene are SGHTA and FQGNSA. CDR3 size: 14 residues.

This clonotype was recorded a few times. J is TRBJ1-1 and V is TRBV7-3; D unresolved. The CDR3 length is 16 residues. Germline V gives CDR1 SGHTA, CDR2 FQGTGA. Trimming took 2 bases from V and 1 from J, leaving 14 bases between them. The CDR3 DNA follows: TGTGCCAGCAGCTTAGAGGCAGCGGCTAGGAACACTGAAGCTTTCTTT. As protein: CASSLEAAARNTEAFF.

The CDR3 here is CASSLALRPAEQFF. As DNA, the CDR3 is TGTGCCAGCAGCTTAGCGCTGAGGCCGGCTGAGCAGTTCTTC. The J gene is TRBJ2-1, the V gene TRBV7-2, with D hard to call. CDR1 SGHTA and CDR2 FQGNSA come from the germline V gene. CDR3 length: 14 residues. The V and J ends lost 0 bases and 9 bases respectively, with 12 bases between them.